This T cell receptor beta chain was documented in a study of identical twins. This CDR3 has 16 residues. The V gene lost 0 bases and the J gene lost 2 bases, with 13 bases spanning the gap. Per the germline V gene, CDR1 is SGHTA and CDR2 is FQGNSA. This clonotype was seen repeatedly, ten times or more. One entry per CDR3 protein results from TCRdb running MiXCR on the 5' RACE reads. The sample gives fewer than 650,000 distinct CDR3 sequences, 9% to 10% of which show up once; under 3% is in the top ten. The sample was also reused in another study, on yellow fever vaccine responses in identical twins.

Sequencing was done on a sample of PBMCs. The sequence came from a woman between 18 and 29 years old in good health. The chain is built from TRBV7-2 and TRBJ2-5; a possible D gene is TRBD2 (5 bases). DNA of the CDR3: TGTGCCAGCAGCTTAGCGGGTATCGGGGAACAAGAGACCCAGTACTTC. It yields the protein CASSLAGIGEQETQYF.